This entry concerns a single T cell receptor (beta chain). The sample belongs to a study of blood T cell repertoires in COVID-19. CDR3 length: 15 amino acids. Trimming at V came to 5 bases and at J to 6 bases, leaving 6 bases not matched to a gene. Germline V gene data show CDR1 as SGHNT and CDR2 as YENEEA. Sequenced by immunoSEQ multiplex PCR; TCRdb stores in-frame clones only, minus some. In the table there are approximately 400,000 clones, approximately 87% of which are singletons. Material: PBMCs or T cells enriched from blood (not recorded which). The source of this sequence is a young man who had recovered from COVID-19. This chain links TRBV11-3 with TRBJ2-2; TRBD1 matches at 10 bases. The CDR3 nucleotides read TGTGCCAGCAGCCCAGGACAGGGGGGACCCGGGGAGCTGTTTTTT. Its protein is CASSPGQGGPGELFF.